A single sample gave rise to the 22 T cell receptor beta chains below, sequenced in a study of cytomegalovirus exposure and HLA in healthy donors. Only in-frame clones appear in the TCRdb table, and some are missing; sequencing was by immunoSEQ multiplex PCR. The profile covers 100,000 to 150,000 clones, with roughly 89% appearing a single time and 0.95% to 1.5% taken by the ten largest. Sequencing input: PBMCs. All receptors come from a woman aged 18-29 years in good health and CMV-seronegative.

J is TRBJ2-3 and V is TRBV5-4; 8 bases line up with TRBD1. Per germline, CDR1 SGHNT and CDR2 YYREEE (reference sequence). The CDR3 spans 16 residues. V trimming: 3 bases; J trimming: 2 bases; junction bases outside the gene matches: 8. CDR3 nucleotide sequence: TGTGCCAGCAGCTACCGACAGGGGTTAACCACAGATACGCAGTATTTT. This codes for CASSYRQGLTTDTQYF. Using reference TRBV5-4 and TRBJ2-3 for the parts outside the CDR3, the full variable domain is ETGVTQSPTHLIKTRGQQVTLRCSSQSGHNTVSWYQQALGQGPQFIFQYYREEENGRGNFPPRFSGLQFPNYSSELNVNALELDDSALYLCASSYRQGLTTDTQYFGPGTRLTVL.

This clone was observed once. The V call is TRBV7-9, the J call TRBJ1-1; D is ambiguous. Germline-derived CDR1 and CDR2 are SEHNR and FQNEAQ (reference sequence). Trimming left V 2 bases short and J 4 bases short, with 5 bases between. CDR3 length: 12 amino acids. The CDR3 reads CASSLSGTEAFF. DNA for the CDR3: TGTGCCAGCAGCTTAAGCGGCACTGAAGCTTTCTTT.

V gene TRBV5-1 combines with J gene TRBJ2-5; D remains unclear. The germline gives CDR1 SGHRS, CDR2 YFSETQ. V was shortened by 0 bases and J by 3 bases, with 12 bases between the two germline ends. The CDR3 runs to 15 residues. The CDR3 DNA is TGCGCCAGCAGCTTGGGAGTAGCTGAGAAAGAGACCCAGTACTTC. This translates into CASSLGVAEKETQYF.

The table lists this clone with a count of one. Germline and junction disagree at one end, which may indicate a read error. The J gene is TRBJ2-7, the V gene TRBV6-6; the D gene is possibly TRBD2 (5 bases). Germline loops: CDR1 MNHNY, CDR2 SVGAGI (reference sequence). CDR3 size: 13 residues. The CDR3 here is CASSYSGGGYVDF. In DNA form, the CDR3 reads TGTGCCAGCAGTTACTCAGGCGGAGGATATGTTGACTTC.

In DNA, the CDR3 is TGTGCCAGCTCACCCTATACAACAGGGTTGACCTACGAGCAGTACTTC. Translated: CASSPYTTGLTYEQYF. The chain uses TRBV18 and TRBJ2-7; D possibly corresponds to TRBD1 (6 bases). The ends were cut back, 3 bases at V and 2 bases at J, with 17 bases in the middle. CDR3 length: 16 amino acids. CDR1 is KGHSH and CDR2 is LQKENI in the germline V gene.

The chain combines TRBV11-2 with TRBJ1-5; D unclear. The germline gives CDR1 SGHAT, CDR2 FQNNGV. The CDR3 sequence is 13 residues long. The V and J ends lost 4 bases and 2 bases respectively, with 6 bases between them. The CDR3 DNA reads TGTGCCAGCAGCTCGCAGGGCAATCAGCCCCAGCATTTT. This encodes CASSSQGNQPQHF.

J is TRBJ2-7 and V is TRBV13; TRBD1 matches 10 bases. The CDR3 totals 15 residues. With V trimmed by 4 bases and J by 4 bases, 7 bases remained unmatched. Germline assignment: CDR1 PRHDT and CDR2 FYEKMQ (reference sequence). The CDR3 loop reads CASSSSGQGVYEQYF. The CDR3 bases are TGTGCCAGCAGCTCTTCTGGACAGGGGGTTTACGAGCAGTACTTC.

The gene calls are TRBV25-1 and TRBJ2-1, with 8 positions matching TRBD2. Losses at the gene ends were 3 bases for V and 6 bases for J; bases not matched to a gene: 10. The CDR3 sequence is 16 residues long. CDR1 and CDR2 (germline): MGHDK, SYGVNS. The CDR3 DNA reads as TGTGCCAGCAGTGAGCCGGGACTAGAGTTCGGCAATGAGCAGTTCTTC. Its protein is CASSEPGLEFGNEQFF.

The rearrangement links TRBV6-1 to TRBJ2-1, with D maybe TRBD2 (5 bases). CDR1 and CDR2 (germline): MNHNS, SASEGT. CDR3 length equals 13 residues. V gave up 7 bases and J gave up 4 bases, with 11 bases separating them. The CDR3 nucleotides read TGTGCCAGCAACCCTTCGGGGTACAATGAGCAGTTCTTC. Protein product: CASNPSGYNEQFF.

V gene TRBV9 combines with J gene TRBJ2-1; D perhaps matches TRBD2 (5 bases). The CDR3 runs to 13 residues. Germline CDR1 is SGDLS and CDR2 is YYNGEE. V lost 4 bases and J 7 bases, leaving 12 bases between the germline ends. The CDR3 nucleotides read TGTGCCAGCAGCCGTAACCGGGGTAATGAGCAGTTCTTC. The encoded protein is CASSRNRGNEQFF.

The CDR3 region is CASSKTDRPNTGELFF. As DNA, the CDR3 is TGTGCCAGCAGTAAAACTGACAGGCCGAACACCGGGGAGCTGTTTTTT. The chain joins TRBV2 to TRBJ2-2, with a weak D call TRBD1 (6 bases). Deletions cut 5 bases from V and 0 bases from J, with 13 bases between. Germline V gene lookup returns CDR1 SNHLY and CDR2 FYNNEI. This CDR3 has 16 residues.

The genes are TRBV5-1 and TRBJ1-1; D is perhaps TRBD1 (5 bases). This CDR3 has 16 residues. Trimming left V 4 bases short and J 0 bases short, with 16 bases between. CDR1 is SGHRS, CDR2 YFSETQ, per germline. CDR3 coding DNA: TGCGCCAGCAGCCGTTCAACGGGGGTCATGAACACTGAAGCTTTCTTT. This gives the protein CASSRSTGVMNTEAFF.

The gene calls are TRBV7-3 and TRBJ1-1; D not certain. The CDR3 has 17 amino acids. Germline V gene data show CDR1 as SGHTA and CDR2 as FQGTGA. V lost 4 bases and J lost 0, with 18 bases in between. CDR3 DNA sequence: TGTGCCAGCAGCTCGATTTTCGGTGTTCAGGTGAACACTGAAGCTTTCTTT. Its protein product is CASSSIFGVQVNTEAFF.

The rearrangement joins TRBV29-1 to TRBJ2-1; TRBD1 aligns across 11 bases. Germline CDR1 reads SQVTM; CDR2 reads ANQGSEA. V trimming: 7 bases; J trimming: 6 bases; junction bases outside the gene matches: 5. The CDR3 sequence is 13 residues long. CDR3 nucleotide sequence: TGCAGCGGCCGGGACAGGGGGGCCAATGAGCAGTTCTTC. Its translation: CSGRDRGANEQFF.

V gene TRBV18 combines with J gene TRBJ1-5; 10 bases fit TRBD1. This CDR3 has 14 residues. The trim removed 3 bases at V and 7 bases at J, leaving 3 bases unmatched. The V gene's germline CDR1 is KGHSH and CDR2 LQKENI. Here the CDR3 DNA reads TGTGCCAGCTCACCGGACAGGGGGGTGCAGCCCCAGCATTTT. Its translation is CASSPDRGVQPQHF.

A single count supports this clone. The rearrangement links TRBV6-6 to TRBJ1-6, with 7 positions matching TRBD1. V shed 8 bases and J 6 bases; nucleotides not matched to a gene: 10. This CDR3 contains 15 residues. Germline CDR1 reads MNHNY; CDR2 reads SVGAGI (reference sequence). CDR3 coding DNA: TGTGCCAGCGGAATACAGGGGTCGCGTAATTCACCCCTCCACTTT. Translation: CASGIQGSRNSPLHF.

The chain employs TRBV9 and TRBJ1-2; D possibly corresponds to TRBD1 (6 bases). V gave up 3 bases and J gave up 8 bases, with 23 bases separating them. Germline CDR1 and CDR2: SGDLS and YYNGEE. This CDR3 contains 16 residues. The CDR3: CASSAAGVRGSYGYTF. CDR3 in DNA: TGTGCCAGCAGCGCAGCAGGGGTCCGGGGATCCTACGGCTACACCTTC.

This clone is a singleton in its sample. The V call is TRBV5-1, the J call TRBJ2-1; maybe TRBD2 (6 bases). This CDR3 comprises 13 residues. The germline V gene has CDR1 SGHRS and CDR2 YFSETQ. V was trimmed by 0 bases and J by 9 bases, leaving 10 bases between them. CDR3 coding DNA: TGCGCCAGCAGCTTGGAGTTCGGGGGTGAGCAGTTCTTC. It translates to CASSLEFGGEQFF. Filled out from reference TRBV5-1 and TRBJ2-1, the complete variable domain reads KAGVTQTPRYLIKTRGQQVTLSCSPISGHRSVSWYQQTPGQGLQFLFEYFSETQRNKGNFPGRFSGRQFSNSRSEMNVSTLELGDSALYLCASSLEFGGEQFFGPGTRLTVL.

This sequence joins TRBV6-1 and TRBJ1-2; a possible D gene is TRBD1 (5 bases). The V gene's germline CDR1 is MNHNS and CDR2 SASEGT. Trimming removed 2 bases at V and 11 bases at J, with 18 bases between. This CDR3 has 14 amino acids. The CDR3 protein is CASSEMEGSGEYTF. In DNA, the CDR3 is TGTGCCAGCAGTGAAATGGAGGGGAGCGGAGAATACACCTTC.

The chain combines TRBV7-2 with TRBJ2-5, with 11 nucleotides matching TRBD2. Looked up from germline, CDR1 is SGHTA and CDR2 is FQGNSA. V lost 4 bases to trimming and J lost 5 bases; unmatched junction nucleotides: 18. This CDR3 region has 19 residues. The CDR3 bases are TGTGCCAGCAGCTACCCAGCGTTTGTAGCGGGGGGGCCGAAGGAGACCCAGTACTTC. Encoded protein: CASSYPAFVAGGPKETQYF.

This clone appeared a single time. The rearrangement uses TRBV10-3 and TRBJ2-7; the D gene is possibly TRBD1 (5 bases). The germline V gene has CDR1 ENHRY and CDR2 SYGVKD. Trimming stripped 2 bases from V and 0 bases from J, with 14 bases between. This CDR3 spans 16 amino acids. The CDR3 here is CAISEPSGFSSYEQYF. Written as DNA, the CDR3 is TGTGCCATCAGTGAGCCCTCAGGGTTTTCCTCCTACGAGCAGTACTTC.

The chain combines TRBV9 with TRBJ2-5; a possible D gene is TRBD2 (6 bases). The CDR3 sequence is 14 residues long. Germline V lookup: CDR1 SGDLS, CDR2 YYNGEE. The V and J ends lost 4 bases and 4 bases respectively, with 14 bases between them. The CDR3 sequence is CASSLGTGGETQYF. The CDR3 DNA is TGTGCCAGCAGCCTCGGGACTGGAGGAGAGACCCAGTACTTC.